Sequencing of this TCR beta chain was carried out in a study of T cell responses to AZD1222 COVID-19 vaccine. Assay: immunoSEQ multiplex PCR; the TCRdb copy retains only in-frame clones and omits some. The sample lists 65,000 to 95,000 clones; 75% to 90% were seen once. Study-wide results and caveats: Regions 160-218 and 743-854 held dominance among vaccine-associated CD4 TCRs, which spanned spike. None of the repertoires were sampled until the peak T cell response had passed. Just a handful of AZD1222 recipients were seropositive at baseline. Females outnumbered males among donors, who were mostly white British; clonal diversity was possibly underestimated.

As concerns this clone: The antigen is undetermined.

The ends were cut back, 0 bases at V and 5 bases at J, with 10 bases in the middle. The CDR3 is 14 residues long. Germline values: CDR1 SGHDN, CDR2 FVKESK. Specimen: peripheral blood, collected 28 days after the second AZD1222 dose. This clonotype was obtained from an adult who received the AZD1222 COVID-19 vaccine. The chain carries TRBV14 and TRBJ1-1; D remains unclear. CDR3 in DNA: TGTGCCAGCAGCCAAGATACGGGTCATACTGAAGCTTTCTTT. Its translation is CASSQDTGHTEAFF.